Listed here are 8 T cell receptor beta chains from one sample, sequenced in a study of blood T cells in healthy people across ages. Together with a sample-barcoded 5' primer, a J-beta primer mix was included in a second PCR lasting roughly 6 to 12 cycles. TCRdb itself ran the 5' RACE reads through MiXCR, one entry per CDR3 protein. The table lists about 800,000 distinct CDR3 sequences, more than 45% of them singletons. Sequences were obtained from blood. All receptors derive from a man younger than 45 in good health.

The V and J genes are TRBV6-5 and TRBJ2-5; tentative D call: TRBD2 (5 bases). V was clipped by 6 bases and J by 5 bases, with 19 bases between them. CDR1 and CDR2 from the germline V gene are MNHEY and SVGAGI. The CDR3 runs to 15 residues. The CDR3 nucleotides read TGTGCCAGCAGGCCCCGTGTCTCCCCGGGGGAGACCCAGTACTTC. Its protein product is CASRPRVSPGETQYF.

The gene calls are TRBV18 and TRBJ1-1; 7 bases agree with TRBD1. Germline trimming cut 0 bases from V and 2 bases from J; bases unmatched to any gene: 9. CDR3 length: 17 amino acids. Germline CDR1 is KGHSH and CDR2 is LQKENI. Here the CDR3 reads CASSPPYLTGSNTEAFF. In nucleotides, the CDR3 is TGTGCCAGCTCACCACCTTACCTGACAGGGAGTAACACTGAAGCTTTCTTT. Together with reference TRBV18 and TRBJ1-1, the CDR3 gives the full variable domain: NAGVMQNPRHLVRRRGQEARLRCSPMKGHSHVYWYRQLPEEGLKFMVYLQKENIIDESGMPKERFSAEFPKEGPSILRIQQVVRGDSAAYFCASSPPYLTGSNTEAFFGQGTRLTVV.

V gene TRBV4-1 combines with J gene TRBJ2-7; 7 bases agree with TRBD2. Germline loops: CDR1 MGHRA, CDR2 YSYEKL. J gave up 4 bases and V 0 bases, and 9 bases lay outside the gene matches. The CDR3 consists of 16 residues. CDR3 coding DNA: TGCGCCAGCAGCCAAGATCAGGGAGCGGGGACTTACGAGCAGTACTTC. Its translation is CASSQDQGAGTYEQYF.

This clonotype has a handful of counts. V usage is TRBV20-1 and J usage is TRBJ1-1; a possible D gene is TRBD1 (6 bases). The CDR3 is 14 residues long. V shed 4 bases and J shed 0 bases, with 12 bases lying between them. Germline V lookup: CDR1 DFQATT, CDR2 SNEGSKA (reference sequence). The CDR3: CSATLQGLNTEAFF. DNA for the CDR3: TGCAGTGCTACCTTACAGGGTTTGAACACTGAAGCTTTCTTT.

CDR3 nucleotide sequence: TGTGCCAGCAGACAGGGAATGCTTGTGGGCTACACCTTC. Amino acids: CASRQGMLVGYTF. V is TRBV6-6 and J is TRBJ1-2; D is possibly TRBD1 (6 bases). Germline CDR1 is MNHNY and CDR2 is SVGAGI (reference sequence). Trimming removed 6 bases at V and 8 bases at J, with 16 bases between. The CDR3 sequence is 13 residues long.

This clonotype was detected once. The chain carries TRBV5-1 and TRBJ2-7, with D perhaps matching TRBD1 (7 bases). From germline, CDR1 is SGHRS and CDR2 YFSETQ. Trimming removed 1 base at V and 2 bases at J, with 13 bases between. The CDR3 runs 15 residues. The CDR3 DNA follows: TGCGCCAGCAGCTTGACAGGGGAGGCTACCTACGAGCAGTACTTC. This encodes CASSLTGEATYEQYF.

The genes are TRBV4-1 and TRBJ2-5; D may correspond to TRBD1 or TRBD2 (5 bases each). Near its end, the DNA agrees better with TRBJ2-7, so the J call may be wrong. This CDR3 spans 19 amino acids. Germline V gene data show CDR1 as MGHRA and CDR2 as YSYEKL. The CDR3 DNA is TGCGCCAGCAGCCAAGATTATGCCCCAGGACTCACATTCCAGGGCGAGCAGTACTTC. Translating gives CASSQDYAPGLTFQGEQYF.

The sample holds one count of this clonotype. Germline is not matched at one junction end, which may reflect a read error. The CDR3 sequence: CATSSRDRGYNVQFF. The CDR3 coding sequence is TGTGCCACCAGTTCTCGGGACAGAGGTTACAATGTGCAGTTCTTC. This chain connects TRBV15 to TRBJ2-1, with 7 bases identical to TRBD1. Germline V gene sequence: CDR1 LNHNV, CDR2 YYDKDF (reference sequence). The CDR3 covers 15 residues.